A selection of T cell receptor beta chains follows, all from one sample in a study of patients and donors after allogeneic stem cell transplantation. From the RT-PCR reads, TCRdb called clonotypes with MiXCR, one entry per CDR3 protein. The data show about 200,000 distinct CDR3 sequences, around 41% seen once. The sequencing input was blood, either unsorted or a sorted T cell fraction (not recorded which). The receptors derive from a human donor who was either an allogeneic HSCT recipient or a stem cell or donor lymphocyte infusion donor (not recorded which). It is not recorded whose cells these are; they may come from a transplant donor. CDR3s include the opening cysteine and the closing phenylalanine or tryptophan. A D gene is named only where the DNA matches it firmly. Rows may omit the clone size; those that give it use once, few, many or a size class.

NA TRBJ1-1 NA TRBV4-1 TGCGCCAGCAGCCCCAGGGTAGCGAACACTGAAGCTTTCTTT CASSPRVANTEAFF
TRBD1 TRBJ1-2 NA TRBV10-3 TGTGCCATCAGTTTACAGGGGGCTGGCTATGGCTACACCTTC CAISLQGAGYGYTF
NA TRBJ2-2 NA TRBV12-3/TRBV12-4 TGTGCCAGCAGGGGAGACAGGGAGGTTAACACCGGGGAGCTGTTTTTT CASRGDREVNTGELFF
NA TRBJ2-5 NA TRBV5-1 TGCGCCAGCAGCTTGGCCGGGACCGCGGAGACCCAGTACTTC CASSLAGTAETQYF
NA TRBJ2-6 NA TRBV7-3 TGTGCCAGCAGCCCACAAACCCGGGGTTCCCTCTCTGGGGCCAACGTCCTGACTTTC CASSPQTRGSLSGANVLTF
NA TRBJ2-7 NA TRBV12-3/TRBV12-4 TGTGCCAGCAGTTTATGGGGGGTGGGATCCTACGAGCAGTACTTC CASSLWGVGSYEQYF
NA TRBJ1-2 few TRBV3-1 TGTGCCAGCAGCCGCCAGGCCTATGGCTACACCTTC CASSRQAYGYTF
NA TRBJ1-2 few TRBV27 TGTGCCAGCAGTATGCGGGCCTTATATGGCTACACCTTC CASSMRALYGYTF
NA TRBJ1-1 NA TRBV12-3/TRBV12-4 TGTGCCAGCAGCCCGTCGAGGGTTGCTTTCTTT CASSPSRVAFF
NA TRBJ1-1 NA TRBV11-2 TGTGCCAGCAGCTCACGACCTGATTGGTGGGACACTGAAGCTTTCTTT CASSSRPDWWDTEAFF
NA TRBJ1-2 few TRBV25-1 TGTGCCAGCAGTGGGCCCCTGGAGTCGTCCTATGGCTACACCTTC CASSGPLESSYGYTF
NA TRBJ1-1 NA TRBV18 TGTGCCAGCTCACCCTCCCAGAGACGGCTGAACACTGAAGCTTTCTTT CASSPSQRRLNTEAFF
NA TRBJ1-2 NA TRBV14 TGTGCCAGCAGCCAAGCTCAGATTATCTATGGCTACACCTTC CASSQAQIIYGYTF
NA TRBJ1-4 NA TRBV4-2 TGTGCCAGCAGCCCCCAGTGGCGAGGGGAAAAACTGTTTTTT CASSPQWRGEKLFF
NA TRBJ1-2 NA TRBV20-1 TGCAGTGCTAGACCACAGGGAAATAACTATGGCTACACCTTC CSARPQGNNYGYTF
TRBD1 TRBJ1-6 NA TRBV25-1 TGTGCCAGCAGTGTCCAGGGACAGGGATACTCACCCCTCCACTTT CASSVQGQGYSPLHF
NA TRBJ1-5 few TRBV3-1 TGTGCCAGCAGCCAAGGGGCAGGGAACCAGCCCCAGCATTTT CASSQGAGNQPQHF
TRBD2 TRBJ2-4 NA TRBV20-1 TGCAGTGCTAGAGACCCTCTAGCGGGGCTAGCCAAAAACATTCAGTACTTC CSARDPLAGLAKNIQYF
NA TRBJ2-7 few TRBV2 TGTGCCAGCAGTCCGACCGTGCTACGCTACGAGCAGTACTTC CASSPTVLRYEQYF
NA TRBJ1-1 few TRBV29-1 TGCAGCGTTGAAAACAGGGAGGGGACTGAAGCTTTCTTT CSVENREGTEAFF
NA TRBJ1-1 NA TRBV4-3 TGCGCCAGCAGCCAAGCTGTCAGGGTGGACGCTTTCTTT CASSQAVRVDAFF
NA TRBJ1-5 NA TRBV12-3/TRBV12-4 TGTGCCAGCAGTTTGGACGGCGCAAGACCCCAGCATTTT CASSLDGARPQHF
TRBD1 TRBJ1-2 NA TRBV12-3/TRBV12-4 TGTGCCAGCAGTTTAAGGGGGGACAGGGAAGAAAATGGCTACACCTTC CASSLRGDREENGYTF
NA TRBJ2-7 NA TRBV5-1 TGCGCCAGCAGCTTGGCGCCAGGGCCCTCTTCCTACGAGCAGTACTTC CASSLAPGPSSYEQYF
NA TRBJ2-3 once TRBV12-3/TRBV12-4 TGTGCCAGCAGTTTTAACCGGGGGGCCACAGATACGCAGTATTTT CASSFNRGATDTQYF
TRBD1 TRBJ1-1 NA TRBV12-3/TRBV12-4 TGTGCCAGCAGATCTACAGGGGGCACTGAAGCTTTCTTT CASRSTGGTEAFF
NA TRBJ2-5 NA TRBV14 TGTGCCAGCAGCCAACGCTTCCCGGGACAAGGGGAAGAGACCCAGTACTTC CASSQRFPGQGEETQYF
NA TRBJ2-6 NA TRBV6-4 TGTGCCAGCAGTGAGTCGACTGGGGCCAACGTCCTGACTTTC CASSESTGANVLTF
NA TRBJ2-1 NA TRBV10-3 TGTGCCATGGGGGGCTCGAATGAGCAGTTCTTC CAMGGSNEQFF
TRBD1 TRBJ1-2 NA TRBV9 TGTGCCAGCAGCACCTGGACAGGAGCGGTGGGTGGCTACACCTTC CASSTWTGAVGGYTF
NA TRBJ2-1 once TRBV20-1 TGCAGTGCTAGAGCCCCTTCGGAGGTCAATGAGCAGTTCTTC CSARAPSEVNEQFF
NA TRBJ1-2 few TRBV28 TGTGCCAGCAGTCTTGGGGCCTATGGCTACACCTTC CASSLGAYGYTF
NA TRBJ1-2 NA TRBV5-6 TGTGCCAGCAGCTTCCCTCCAGGGGCCAACTATGGCTACACCTTC CASSFPPGANYGYTF
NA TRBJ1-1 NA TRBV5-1 TGCGCCAGCAGCTTGGAGGGATGGGGCACTGAAGCTTTCTTT CASSLEGWGTEAFF
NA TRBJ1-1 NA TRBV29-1 TGCAGCGTTGAAGGCGGGTCCTTAGGGGCTTTCTTT CSVEGGSLGAFF
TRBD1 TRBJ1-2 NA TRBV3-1 TGTGCCAGCAGCCGCAAACAGGGGGCCGGGGGCTACACCTTC CASSRKQGAGGYTF
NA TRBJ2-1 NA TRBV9 TGTGCCAGCAGCGCCGGGTCTTCAAATGAGCAGTTCTTC CASSAGSSNEQFF
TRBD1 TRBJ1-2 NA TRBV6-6 TGTGCCAGCAGTTACTCAGGACAGGGAAGCAATGGCTACACCTTC CASSYSGQGSNGYTF
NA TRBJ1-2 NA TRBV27 TGTGCCAGCAGAGGAGGGGGAGGGCCTAACTATGGCTACACCTTC CASRGGGGPNYGYTF
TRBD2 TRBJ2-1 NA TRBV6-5 TGTGCCAGCAGCCTTGGACTAGCGGGGGGCACGAATGAGCAGTTCTTC CASSLGLAGGTNEQFF
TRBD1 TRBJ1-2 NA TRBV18 TGTGCCAGCTCACCCCAGGGGGCTGGTGGCTACACCTTC CASSPQGAGGYTF
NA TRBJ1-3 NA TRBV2 TGTGCCAGCGAAGCACTCTCTGGAAACACCATATATTTT CASEALSGNTIYF
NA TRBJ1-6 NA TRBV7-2 TGTGCCAGCAGTCAAAGGAGCTCCTATAATTCACCCCTCCACTTT CASSQRSSYNSPLHF
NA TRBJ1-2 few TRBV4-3 TGCGCCAGCAGCCCACACAGATCCATCGACTATGGCTACACCTTC CASSPHRSIDYGYTF
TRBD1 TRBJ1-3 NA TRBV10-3 TGTGCCATCAGTGAGTCGACAGGGGGCCTAGGAAACACCATATATTTT CAISESTGGLGNTIYF
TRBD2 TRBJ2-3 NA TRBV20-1 TGCAGTGCTAGAGGACTAGCGGGGGGGCCCGCAGATACGCAGTATTTT CSARGLAGGPADTQYF
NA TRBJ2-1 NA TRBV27 TGTGCCAGCAGCGGTAAAGAAGGGGGCAATGAGCAGTTCTTC CASSGKEGGNEQFF
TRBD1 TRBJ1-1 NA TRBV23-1 TGCGCCAGCAGCTGGGGACAGGGATCGGAGGAAGCTTTCTTT CASSWGQGSEEAFF
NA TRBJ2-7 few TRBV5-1 TGCGCCAGCCGCCCGGGCAGCACATCAACCTACGAGCAGTACTTC CASRPGSTSTYEQYF
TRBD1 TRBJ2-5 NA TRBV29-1 TGCAGCGTTGAAGATCGTAGTGACTGGGACAGGGGGTATTTGGAGACCCAGTACTTC CSVEDRSDWDRGYLETQYF
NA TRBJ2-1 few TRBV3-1 TGTGCCAGCAGCCAATCTGACTACGCGCGGCTAAATGAGCAGTTCTTC CASSQSDYARLNEQFF
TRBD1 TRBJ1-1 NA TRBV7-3 TGTGCCAGCAGCCGGACAGGCGGGAACACTGAAGCTTTCTTT CASSRTGGNTEAFF
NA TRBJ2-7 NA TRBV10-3 TGTGCCATCAGTCCCGGACAAATCCACGAGCAGTACTTC CAISPGQIHEQYF
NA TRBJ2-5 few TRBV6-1 TGTGCCAGCCTTCAGGGGTCGAACCAAGAGACCCAGTACTTC CASLQGSNQETQYF